The source of this T cell receptor (beta chain) is a study of CD8+CD57+ T cells in acquired aplastic anemia. Study-wide background: Sorted cells (CD4+ and CD8+) yielded DNA amounts that averaged approximately 2.9 ug.

The use of genomic DNA as template underpinned the TCR beta VDJ and CDR3 profiling. TCRdb independently ran MiXCR on the reads; one entry per CDR3 protein. Seen here are roughly 250,000 distinct CDR3 sequences, less than 85% observed once, and the top ten hold 40% to 55%. This clonotype was recorded a few times. The conserved closing phenylalanine or tryptophan is absent in this CDR3, likely reflecting a read error. No DNA is shown, since the ends of the CDR3 on it are uncertain; the CDR3 is the one TCRdb lists. The patients chosen for sequencing had shown expansion of CD8+CD57+ cells (detected by flow cytometry). None of the patients had been given any therapy when their blood was sampled. The receptor comes from a human donor with aplastic anemia. The sequenced sample was sorted CD4+, CD8+, or CD8+CD57+ T cells (not recorded which) from PBMCs.

The CDR3 protein is CASSHPMTSGRD. J is TRBJ1-1 and V is TRBV7-9. Germline assignment: CDR1 SEHNR and CDR2 FQNEAQ (reference sequence). Counting both end residues, the CDR3 totals 12 amino acids.